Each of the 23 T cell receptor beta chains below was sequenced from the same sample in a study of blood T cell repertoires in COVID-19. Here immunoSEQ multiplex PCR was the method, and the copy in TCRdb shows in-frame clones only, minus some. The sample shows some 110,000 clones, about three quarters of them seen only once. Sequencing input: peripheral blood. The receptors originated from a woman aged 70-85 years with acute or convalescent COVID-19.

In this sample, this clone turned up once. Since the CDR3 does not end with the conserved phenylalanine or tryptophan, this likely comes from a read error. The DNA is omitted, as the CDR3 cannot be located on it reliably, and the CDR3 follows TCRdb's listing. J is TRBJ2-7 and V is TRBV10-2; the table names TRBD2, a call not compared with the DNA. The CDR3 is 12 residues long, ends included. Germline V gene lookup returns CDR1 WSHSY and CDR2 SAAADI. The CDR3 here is CASSDQRLSLYL.

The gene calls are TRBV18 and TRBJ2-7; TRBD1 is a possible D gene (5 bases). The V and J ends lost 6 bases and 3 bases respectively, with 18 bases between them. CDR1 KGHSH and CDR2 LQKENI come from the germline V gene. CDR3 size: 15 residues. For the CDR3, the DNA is TGTGCCAGCTCTCTCCCCGCGCGGCAGGGCTACGAGCAGTACTTC. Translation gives CASSLPARQGYEQYF.

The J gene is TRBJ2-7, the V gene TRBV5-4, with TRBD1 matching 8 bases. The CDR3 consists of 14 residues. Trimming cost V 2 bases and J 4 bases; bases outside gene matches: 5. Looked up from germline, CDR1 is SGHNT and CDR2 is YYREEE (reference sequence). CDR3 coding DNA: TGTGCCAGCAGCTTCTCAGGGGGCTCATACGAGCAGTACTTC. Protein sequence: CASSFSGGSYEQYF.

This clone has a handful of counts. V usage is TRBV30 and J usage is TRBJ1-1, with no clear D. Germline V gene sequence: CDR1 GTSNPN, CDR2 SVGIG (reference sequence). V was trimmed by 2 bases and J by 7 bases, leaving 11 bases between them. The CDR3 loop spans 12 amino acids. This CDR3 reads CAWSPEGIEAFF. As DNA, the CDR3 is TGTGCCTGGAGTCCAGAGGGAATTGAAGCTTTCTTT.

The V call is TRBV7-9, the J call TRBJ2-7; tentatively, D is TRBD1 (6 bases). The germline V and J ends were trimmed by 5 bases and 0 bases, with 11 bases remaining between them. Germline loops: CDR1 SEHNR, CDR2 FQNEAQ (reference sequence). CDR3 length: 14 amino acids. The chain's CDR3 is CASSGTRSSYEQYF. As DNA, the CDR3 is TGTGCCAGCAGCGGGACAAGGAGCTCCTACGAGCAGTACTTC.

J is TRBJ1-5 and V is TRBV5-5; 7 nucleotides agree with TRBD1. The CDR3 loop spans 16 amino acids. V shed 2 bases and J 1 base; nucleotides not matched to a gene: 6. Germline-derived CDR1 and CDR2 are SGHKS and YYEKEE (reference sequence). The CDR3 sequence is CASSFRPGQSNQPQHF. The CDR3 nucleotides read TGTGCCAGCAGCTTTAGGCCGGGACAGAGCAATCAGCCCCAGCATTTT.

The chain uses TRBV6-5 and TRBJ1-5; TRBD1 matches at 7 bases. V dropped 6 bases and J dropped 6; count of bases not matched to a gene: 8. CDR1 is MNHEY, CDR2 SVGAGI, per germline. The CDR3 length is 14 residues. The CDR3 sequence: CASRSGGGRQPQHF. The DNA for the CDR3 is TGTGCCAGCAGGTCAGGGGGTGGTCGTCAGCCCCAGCATTTT.

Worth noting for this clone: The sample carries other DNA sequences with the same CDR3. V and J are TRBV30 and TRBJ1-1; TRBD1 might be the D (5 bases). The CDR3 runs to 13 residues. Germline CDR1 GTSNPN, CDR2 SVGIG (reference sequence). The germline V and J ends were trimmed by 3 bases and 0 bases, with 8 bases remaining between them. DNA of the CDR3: TGTGCCTGGAGAGACAGCTTGAACACTGAAGCTTTCTTT. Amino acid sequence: CAWRDSLNTEAFF.

This chain's CDR3 is CASSRSSDTSYNEQFF. The CDR3 DNA is TGTGCCAGCAGCCGTAGCTCGGACACCTCCTACAATGAGCAGTTCTTC. The chain links TRBV7-2 to TRBJ2-1, with a tentative D call TRBD1 (5 bases). This CDR3 region has 16 residues. Looked up from germline, CDR1 is SGHTA and CDR2 is FQGNSA. V lost 5 bases to trimming and J lost 0 bases, with 14 bases between them.

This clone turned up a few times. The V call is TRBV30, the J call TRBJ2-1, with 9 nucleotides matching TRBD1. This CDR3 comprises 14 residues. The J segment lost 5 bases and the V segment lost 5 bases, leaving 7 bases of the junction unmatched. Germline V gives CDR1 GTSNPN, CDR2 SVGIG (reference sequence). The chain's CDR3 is CAWGPGQGDNEQFF. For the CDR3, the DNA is TGTGCCTGGGGACCGGGACAGGGTGACAATGAGCAGTTCTTC.

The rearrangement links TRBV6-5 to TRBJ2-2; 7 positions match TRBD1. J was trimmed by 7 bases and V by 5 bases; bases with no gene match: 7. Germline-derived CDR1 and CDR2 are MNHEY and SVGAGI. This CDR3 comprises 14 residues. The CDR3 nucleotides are TGTGCCAGCAGTAAACTACAGGGGAACGGGGAGCTGTTTTTT. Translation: CASSKLQGNGELFF.

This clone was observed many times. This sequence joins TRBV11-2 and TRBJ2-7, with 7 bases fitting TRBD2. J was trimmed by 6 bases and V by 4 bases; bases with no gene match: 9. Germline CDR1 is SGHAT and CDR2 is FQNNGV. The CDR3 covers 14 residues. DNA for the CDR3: TGTGCCAGCAGCTCGTACGGGGGGAGCGGCGAGCAGTACTTC. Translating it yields CASSSYGGSGEQYF.

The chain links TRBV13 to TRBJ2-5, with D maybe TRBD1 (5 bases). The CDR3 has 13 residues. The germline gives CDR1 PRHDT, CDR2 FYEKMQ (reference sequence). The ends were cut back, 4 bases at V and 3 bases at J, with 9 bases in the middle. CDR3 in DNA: TGTGCCAGCAGCTCCACAGGTGAAGAGACCCAGTACTTC. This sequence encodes CASSSTGEETQYF.

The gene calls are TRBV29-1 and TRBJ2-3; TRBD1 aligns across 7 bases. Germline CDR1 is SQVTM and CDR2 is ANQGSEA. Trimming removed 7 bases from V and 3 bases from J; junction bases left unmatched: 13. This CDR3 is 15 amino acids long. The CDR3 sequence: CSGVTGEWRTDTQYF. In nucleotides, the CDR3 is TGCAGCGGGGTCACAGGGGAGTGGAGAACAGATACGCAGTATTTT.

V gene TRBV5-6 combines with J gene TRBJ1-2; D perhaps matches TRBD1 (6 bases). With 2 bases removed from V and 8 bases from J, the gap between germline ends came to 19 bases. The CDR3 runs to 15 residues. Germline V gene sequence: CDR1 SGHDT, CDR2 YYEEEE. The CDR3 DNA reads TGTGCCAGCAGCTTAAGGGACATCCCTCCCCAAGGCTACACCTTC. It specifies CASSLRDIPPQGYTF.

The CDR3 sequence is CAWSGAPVGRGNQPQHF. In nucleotides, the CDR3 is TGTGCCTGGAGTGGGGCCCCCGTGGGGAGAGGGAATCAGCCCCAGCATTTT. The chain has TRBV30 and TRBJ1-5; no firm D call. The V and J ends lost 1 base and 4 bases respectively, with 20 bases between them. Per the germline V gene, CDR1 is GTSNPN and CDR2 is SVGIG (reference sequence). There are 17 residues in the CDR3.

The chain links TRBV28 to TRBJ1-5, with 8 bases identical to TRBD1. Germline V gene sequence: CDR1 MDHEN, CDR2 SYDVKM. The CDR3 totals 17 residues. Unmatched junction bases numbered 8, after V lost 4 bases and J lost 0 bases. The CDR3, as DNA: TGTGCCAGCAGTTACTCTCAGGGGGCCCATAGCAATCAGCCCCAGCATTTT. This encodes CASSYSQGAHSNQPQHF.

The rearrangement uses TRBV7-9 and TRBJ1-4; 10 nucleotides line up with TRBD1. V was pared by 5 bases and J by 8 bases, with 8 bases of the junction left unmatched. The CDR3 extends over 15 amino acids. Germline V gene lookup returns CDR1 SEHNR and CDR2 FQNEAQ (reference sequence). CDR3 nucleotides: TGTGCCAGCAGCCCCGGACAGGGGGAAAGGGAAAAACTGTTTTTT. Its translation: CASSPGQGEREKLFF.

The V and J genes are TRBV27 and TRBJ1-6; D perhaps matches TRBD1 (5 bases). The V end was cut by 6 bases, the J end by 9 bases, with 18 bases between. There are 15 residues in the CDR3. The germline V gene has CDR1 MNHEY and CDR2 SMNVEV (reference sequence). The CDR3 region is CASSRLGEGGSPLHF. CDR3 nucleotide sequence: TGTGCCAGCAGCCGACTGGGGGAGGGTGGTTCACCCCTCCACTTT.

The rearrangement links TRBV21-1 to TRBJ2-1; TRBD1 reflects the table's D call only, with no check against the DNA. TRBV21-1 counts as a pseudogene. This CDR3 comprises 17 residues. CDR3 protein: CASSPEGTKSSYNEQFF. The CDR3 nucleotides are TGTGCCAGCAGCCCCGAGGGGACAAAAAGCTCCTACAATGAGCAGTTCTTC.

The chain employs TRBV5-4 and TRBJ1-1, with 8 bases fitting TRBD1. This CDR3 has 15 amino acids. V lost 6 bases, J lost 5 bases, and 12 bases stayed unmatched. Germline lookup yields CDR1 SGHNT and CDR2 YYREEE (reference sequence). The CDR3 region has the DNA TGTGCCAGCACATCCGGACAGGGTATAAGGACTGAAGCTTTCTTT. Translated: CASTSGQGIRTEAFF.

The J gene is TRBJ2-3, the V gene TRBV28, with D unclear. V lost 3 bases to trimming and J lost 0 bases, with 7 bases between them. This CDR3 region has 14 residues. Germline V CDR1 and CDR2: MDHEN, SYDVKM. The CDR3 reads CASSFPRSTDTQYF. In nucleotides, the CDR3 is TGTGCCAGCAGTTTCCCCAGAAGCACAGATACGCAGTATTTT.

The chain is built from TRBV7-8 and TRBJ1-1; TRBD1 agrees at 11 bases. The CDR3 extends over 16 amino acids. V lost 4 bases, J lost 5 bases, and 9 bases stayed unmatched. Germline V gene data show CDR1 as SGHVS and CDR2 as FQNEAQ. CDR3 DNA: TGTGCCAGCAGCTCGATGGACAGGGGGCCTGGTACTGAAGCTTTCTTT. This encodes CASSSMDRGPGTEAFF.